This record covers a single T cell receptor (beta chain). Individuals having autoimmune disease history or systemic immunosuppression were not enrolled. TCRdb's table, derived via immunoSEQ multiplex PCR, lists solely in-frame clones and lacks some. This sample has about 69,000 clones; nearly 90% occur once, and the top ten carry roughly a tenth. The CDR3 contains 14 residues. The ends were cut back, 0 bases at V and 3 bases at J, with 7 bases in the middle. CDR1 and CDR2 (germline): SGHDT, YYEEEE. The data originate from a study of OX40 agonist ivuxolimab in advanced cancers. Looking at the study overall: An agonistic anti-OX40 (CD134) antibody, ivuxolimab, was used to treat the patients. Dose-escalation patients were diagnosed with hepatocellular carcinoma, melanoma, renal cell cancer or head and neck cancer.

The sample was CD4+ or CD8+ T cells sorted from blood, taken in a trial of the OX40 agonist ivuxolimab. The chain has TRBV5-6 and TRBJ1-5, with a possible D match to TRBD1 (6 bases). This sequence originates from an adult with an advanced solid tumor such as melanoma, head and neck, liver or kidney cancer. The CDR3 loop reads CASSLGDTNQPQHF. The DNA for the CDR3 is TGTGCCAGCAGCTTGGGGGACACCAATCAGCCCCAGCATTTT.